The 14 T cell receptor beta chains below come from one sample, sequenced in a study of T cells in Graves' hyperthyroidism and ophthalmopathy. Amplified TCR beta CDR3 regions came from RNA transcripts. Using the HTBI primer set, a first-round RT-PCR was run on the TCR CDR3. TCRdb re-analysed the multiplex PCR reads in MiXCR, keeping a single row per CDR3 protein. The sample contains roughly 250,000 distinct CDR3 sequences, about 14% of which appear only once. Sequenced: blood. The receptors were sampled from a woman between 40 and 55 years old with Graves' hyperthyroidism that later progressed to Graves' ophthalmopathy.

The table lists this clonotype with a few counts. This sequence joins TRBV18 and TRBJ2-5; D perhaps matches TRBD2 (5 bases). CDR3 length: 14 residues. Per germline, CDR1 KGHSH and CDR2 LQKENI. Deletions cut 3 bases from V and 5 bases from J, with 13 bases between. The CDR3 region has the DNA TGTGCCAGCTCACCTGTTGGGAGCGAGGAGACCCAGTACTTC. Translated, it gives CASSPVGSEETQYF.

The sample holds many counts of this clonotype. The chain couples TRBV20-1 to TRBJ1-5; D is ambiguous. Deletions cut 3 bases from V and 7 bases from J, with 16 bases between. Germline V gene lookup returns CDR1 DFQATT and CDR2 SNEGSKA (reference sequence). The CDR3 has 14 amino acids. The CDR3 region is CSARAWTAGQPQHF. CDR3 nucleotide sequence: TGCAGTGCTAGGGCCTGGACCGCGGGACAGCCCCAGCATTTT.

The chain links TRBV11-3 to TRBJ2-2, with D possibly matching TRBD1 (5 bases). V dropped 2 bases and J dropped 3 bases, with 19 bases sitting between them. Germline CDR1 and CDR2: SGHNT and YENEEA. The CDR3 loop spans 18 amino acids. The CDR3 DNA sequence: TGTGCCAGCAGCTTAATCCGATGGGGAAAACAGGACACCGGGGAGCTGTTTTTT. Translated: CASSLIRWGKQDTGELFF.

Turning to this clonotype: Compared with germline, one end of the junction differs, possibly owing to a read error. The chain combines TRBV28 with TRBJ2-1; TRBD2 agrees at 11 bases. CDR1 is MDHEN, CDR2 SYDVKM, per germline. The CDR3 consists of 13 residues. The CDR3 reads CASNLAGGPEQFF. DNA of the CDR3: TGTGCCAGCAATTTAGCGGGAGGGCCTGAGCAGTTCTTC.

This clonotype was recorded at least ten times. The rearrangement uses TRBV15 and TRBJ2-7; no clear D. The V end lost 0 bases, the J end lost 4 bases, and 19 bases lay between the germline ends. CDR3 length equals 17 residues. Germline CDR1 LNHNV, CDR2 YYDKDF (reference sequence). The CDR3 protein is CATSRDVSVSSAYEQYF. In DNA, the CDR3 is TGTGCCACCAGCAGAGATGTCTCAGTCTCCTCCGCGTACGAGCAGTACTTC.

In its sample, this clonotype was seen many times. The chain is built from TRBV20-1 and TRBJ2-7; 9 bases map to TRBD2. CDR3 length equals 19 residues. CDR1 and CDR2 (germline): DFQATT, SNEGSKA (reference sequence). Trimming took 0 bases from V and 2 from J; bases not matched to a gene: 17. The CDR3 bases are TGCAGTGCTAGAGATCTAAGGTCTAGCGGGACCCTACTGGCCTACGAGCAGTACTTC. Translated, it gives CSARDLRSSGTLLAYEQYF.

At least ten counts were recorded for this clonotype. This chain uses TRBV27 with TRBJ2-6; either TRBD1 or TRBD2 may supply D (5 bases each). V lost 4 bases, J lost 0 bases, and 13 bases lay in between. The germline V gene has CDR1 MNHEY and CDR2 SMNVEV (reference sequence). This CDR3 is built from 17 residues. CDR3 in amino acids: CASSSRGPASGANVLTF. The DNA of the CDR3 is TGTGCCAGCAGTTCGAGGGGTCCTGCCTCTGGGGCCAACGTCCTGACTTTC.

The CDR3 region has the DNA TGTGCCAGCAGTTTGGGTGAGGCAGGGCTTCACACCTTC. Residues: CASSLGEAGLHTF. The genes are TRBV12-3 or TRBV12-4 and TRBJ1-2; TRBD1 might be the D (5 bases). This CDR3 contains 13 residues. V was pared by 3 bases and J by 12 bases, with 17 bases between.

About this clonotype: A read error may be the cause here, since a much bigger clone is one base away. V is TRBV5-6 and J is TRBJ2-1; D not certain. Germline loops: CDR1 SGHDT, CDR2 YYEEEE. The CDR3 has 17 residues. In DNA form, the CDR3 reads TGTGCCGGCAGCTTGGAAATGGAAGGATACTCCTACAATGAGCAGTTCTTC. Translating gives CAGSLEMEGYSYNEQFF.

This clonotype has ten or more counts. V is TRBV2 and J is TRBJ2-3; D remains unclear. Germline V gene sequence: CDR1 SNHLY, CDR2 FYNNEI. The CDR3 loop spans 13 amino acids. The V gene lost 3 bases and the J gene lost 4 bases, with 8 bases spanning the gap. Here the CDR3 DNA reads TGTGCCAGCAGTGATCTCAACGCAGATACGCAGTATTTT. Encoded protein: CASSDLNADTQYF. The whole variable domain, remainder taken from reference TRBV2 and TRBJ2-3, is EPEVTQTPSHQVTQMGQEVILRCVPISNHLYFYWYRQILGQKVEFLVSFYNNEISEKSEIFDDQFSVERPDGSNFTLKIRSTKLEDSAMYFCASSDLNADTQYFGPGTRLTVL.

A note on this clonotype: It may be a read error: a sequence one base away is much more abundant. The rearrangement uses TRBV28 and TRBJ1-3; possible D gene TRBD1, 5 bases. CDR1 is MDHEN, CDR2 SYDVKM, per germline. The CDR3 extends over 15 amino acids. CDR3 DNA sequence: TGTGCCAGCAATTTAGCCCGGGGCTCTGGAAGCACCATATATTTT. Its protein product is CASNLARGSGSTIYF. The variable domain in full, completed from reference TRBV28 and TRBJ1-3, reads DVKVTQSSRYLVKRTGEKVFLECVQDMDHENMFWYRQDPGLGLRLIYFSYDVKMKEKGDIPEGYSVSREKKERFSLILESASTNQTSMYLCASNLARGSGSTIYFGEGSWLTVV.

This clonotype was seen more than once but under ten times. This may arise from a read error, as a much more abundant clone is one base away. The rearrangement links TRBV13 to TRBJ2-7; no clear D. V lost 5 bases to trimming and J lost 5 bases, with 25 bases between them. Germline CDR1 reads PRHDT; CDR2 reads FYEKMQ (reference sequence). The CDR3 has 17 residues. Here the CDR3 reads CASSRGFETNPTHEQYF. DNA of the CDR3: TGTGCCAGCAGCCGAGGTTTTGAGACGAACCCTACCCACGAGCAGTACTTC.

This clonotype was counted many times. The rearrangement links TRBV29-1 to TRBJ2-5; no definite D call. CDR3 length equals 12 residues. Germline V lookup: CDR1 SQVTM, CDR2 ANQGSEA. With 0 bases removed from V and 5 bases from J, the gap between germline ends came to 7 bases. The CDR3 bases are TGCAGCGTTGAAGAGGTTTGGGAGACCCAGTACTTC. It yields the protein CSVEEVWETQYF.

This clonotype was recorded many times. This chain links TRBV27 with TRBJ1-6; D gene unclear. Trimming pared 8 bases from V and 3 bases from J, leaving 17 bases between. CDR3 length: 16 residues. The V gene's germline CDR1 is MNHEY and CDR2 SMNVEV (reference sequence). CDR3 sequence reads: CASRRERALYNSPLHF. The CDR3 DNA is TGTGCCAGCCGGAGGGAGAGGGCCCTCTATAATTCACCCCTCCACTTT.